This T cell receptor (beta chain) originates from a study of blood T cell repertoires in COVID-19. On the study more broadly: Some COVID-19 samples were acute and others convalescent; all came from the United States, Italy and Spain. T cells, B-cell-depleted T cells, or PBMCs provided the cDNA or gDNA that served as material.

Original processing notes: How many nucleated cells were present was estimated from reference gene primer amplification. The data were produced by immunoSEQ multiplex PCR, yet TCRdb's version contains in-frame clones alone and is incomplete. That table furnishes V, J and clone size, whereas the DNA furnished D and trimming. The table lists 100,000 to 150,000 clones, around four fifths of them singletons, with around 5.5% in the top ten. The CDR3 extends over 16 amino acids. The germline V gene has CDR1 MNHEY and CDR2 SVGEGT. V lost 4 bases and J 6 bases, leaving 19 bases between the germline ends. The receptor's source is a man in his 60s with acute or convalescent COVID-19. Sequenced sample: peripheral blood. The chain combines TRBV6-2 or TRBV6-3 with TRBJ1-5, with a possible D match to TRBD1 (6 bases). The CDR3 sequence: CASSLIKQGLGQPQHF. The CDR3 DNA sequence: TGTGCCAGCAGTTTGATCAAACAGGGTCTCGGTCAGCCCCAGCATTTT.